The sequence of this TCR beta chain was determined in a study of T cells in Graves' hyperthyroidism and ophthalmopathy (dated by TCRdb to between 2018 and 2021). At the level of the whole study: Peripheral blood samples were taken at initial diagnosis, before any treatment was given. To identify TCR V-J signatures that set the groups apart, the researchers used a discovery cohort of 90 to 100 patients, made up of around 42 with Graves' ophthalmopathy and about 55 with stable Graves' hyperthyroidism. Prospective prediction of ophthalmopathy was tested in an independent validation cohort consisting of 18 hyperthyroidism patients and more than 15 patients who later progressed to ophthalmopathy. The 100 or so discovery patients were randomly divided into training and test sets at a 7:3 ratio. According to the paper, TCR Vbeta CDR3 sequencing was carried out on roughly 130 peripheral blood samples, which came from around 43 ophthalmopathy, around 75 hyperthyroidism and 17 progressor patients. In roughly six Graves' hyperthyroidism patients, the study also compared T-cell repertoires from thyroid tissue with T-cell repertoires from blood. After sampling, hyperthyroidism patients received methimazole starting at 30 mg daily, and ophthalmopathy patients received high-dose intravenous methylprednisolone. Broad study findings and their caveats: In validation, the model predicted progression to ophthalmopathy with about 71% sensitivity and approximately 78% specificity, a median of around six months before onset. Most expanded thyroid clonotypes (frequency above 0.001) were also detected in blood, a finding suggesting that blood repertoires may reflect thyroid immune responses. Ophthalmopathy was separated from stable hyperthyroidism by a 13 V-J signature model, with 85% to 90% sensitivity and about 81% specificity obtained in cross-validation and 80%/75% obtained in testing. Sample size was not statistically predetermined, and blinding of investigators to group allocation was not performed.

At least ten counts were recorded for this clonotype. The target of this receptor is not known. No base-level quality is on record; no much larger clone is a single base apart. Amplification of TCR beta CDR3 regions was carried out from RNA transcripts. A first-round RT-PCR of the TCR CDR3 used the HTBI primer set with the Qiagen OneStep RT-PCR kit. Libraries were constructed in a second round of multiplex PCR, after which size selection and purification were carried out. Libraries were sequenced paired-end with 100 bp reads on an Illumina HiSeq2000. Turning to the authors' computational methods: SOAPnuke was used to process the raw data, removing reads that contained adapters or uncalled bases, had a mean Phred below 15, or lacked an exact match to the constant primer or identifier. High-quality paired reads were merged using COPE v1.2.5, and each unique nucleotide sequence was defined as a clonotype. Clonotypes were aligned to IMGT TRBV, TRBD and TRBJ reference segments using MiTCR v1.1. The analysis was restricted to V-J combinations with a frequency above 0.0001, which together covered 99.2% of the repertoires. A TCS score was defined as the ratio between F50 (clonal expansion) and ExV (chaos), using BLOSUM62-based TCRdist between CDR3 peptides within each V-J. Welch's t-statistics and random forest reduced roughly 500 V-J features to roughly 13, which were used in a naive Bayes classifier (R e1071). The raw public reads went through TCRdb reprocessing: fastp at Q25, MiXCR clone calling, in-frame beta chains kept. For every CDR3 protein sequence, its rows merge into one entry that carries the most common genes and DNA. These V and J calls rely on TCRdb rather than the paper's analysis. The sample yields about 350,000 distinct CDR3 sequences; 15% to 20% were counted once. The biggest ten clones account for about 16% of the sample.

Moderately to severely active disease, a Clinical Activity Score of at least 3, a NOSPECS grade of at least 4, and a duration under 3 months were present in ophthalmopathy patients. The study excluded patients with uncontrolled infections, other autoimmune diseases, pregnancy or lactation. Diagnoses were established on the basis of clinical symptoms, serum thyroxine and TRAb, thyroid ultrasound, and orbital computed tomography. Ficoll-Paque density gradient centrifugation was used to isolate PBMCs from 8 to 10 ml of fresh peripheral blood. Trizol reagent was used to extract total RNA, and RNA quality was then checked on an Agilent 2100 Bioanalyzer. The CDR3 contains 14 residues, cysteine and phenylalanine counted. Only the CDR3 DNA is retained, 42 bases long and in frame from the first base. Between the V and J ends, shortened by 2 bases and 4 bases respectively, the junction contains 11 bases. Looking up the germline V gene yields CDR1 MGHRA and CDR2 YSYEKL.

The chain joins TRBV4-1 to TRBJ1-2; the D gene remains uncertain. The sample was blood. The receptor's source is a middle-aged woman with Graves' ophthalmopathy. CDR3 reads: CASSQLGLGYGYTF. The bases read TGCGCCAGCAGCCAACTGGGCCTCGGCTATGGCTACACCTTC.